This T cell receptor beta chain was sequenced during a study of blood T cell repertoires in COVID-19. Trimming removed 6 bases from V and 0 bases from J; junction bases left unmatched: 4. This CDR3 has 14 amino acids. Per germline, CDR1 SQVTM and CDR2 ANQGSEA. Clones were sequenced by immunoSEQ multiplex PCR, and TCRdb holds only the in-frame ones, with some missing. The sample has about 300,000 clones; around 90% are singletons. The sequenced sample consisted of peripheral blood. The TCR comes from a woman in her thirties with COVID-19, enrolled during active disease. The rearrangement joins TRBV29-1 to TRBJ2-1; 8 bases map to TRBD1. CDR3 residues: CSVLTGGSYNEQFF. CDR3 DNA: TGCAGCGTACTTACAGGGGGCTCCTACAATGAGCAGTTCTTC.